This TCR beta chain was captured in a study of CD8 T cells in ankylosing spondylitis. Study-wide results and limits: Ankylosing spondylitis blood seemed to carry a telltale TCR beta motif made of roughly 8 highly homologous variants.

The trim removed 7 bases at V and 6 bases at J, leaving 8 bases unmatched. The germline V gene encodes CDR1 SQVTM and CDR2 ANQGSEA. The CDR3 spans 13 residues. TCRdb used MiXCR to reprocess the 5' RACE reads, holding one entry per CDR3 protein. The repertoire consists of roughly 190,000 distinct CDR3 sequences, with 10% to 15% occurring once and the leading ten covering 15% to 20%. Comments on this clonotype: As yet, its antigen is unknown.

The genes are TRBV29-1 and TRBJ1-2; 10 positions match TRBD1. The receptor was isolated from a male donor with ankylosing spondylitis or in good health (not recorded which). The sample was blood, either unsorted or a sorted T cell fraction (not recorded which). In DNA form, the CDR3 reads TGCAGCGGGCTGGGGACAGGGGCCGATGGCTACACCTTC. It translates to CSGLGTGADGYTF.